These 10 T cell receptor beta chains originate from one sample sequenced in a study of blood T cell repertoires in COVID-19. Measured with immunoSEQ multiplex PCR; TCRdb has only the in-frame clones, and not every one. The data hold under 200,000 clones, with approximately 86% observed a single time. The source material was peripheral blood. All receptors come from a woman aged 80 or older with COVID-19, enrolled during active disease.

This chain links TRBV5-6 with TRBJ1-3, with D hard to call. The CDR3 runs to 15 residues. Germline V gives CDR1 SGHDT, CDR2 YYEEEE. V was trimmed by 4 bases and J by 8 bases, leaving 19 bases between them. CDR3 residues: CASSPRQVGEDTIYF. The CDR3 DNA is TGTGCCAGCAGCCCTCGCCAGGTGGGAGAAGACACCATATATTTT.

V is TRBV20-1 and J is TRBJ2-7; D perhaps matches TRBD1 (6 bases). The CDR3 is 10 residues long. Germline V gene lookup returns CDR1 DFQATT and CDR2 SNEGSKA (reference sequence). CDR3 region: CSVGGYEQYF. As DNA, the CDR3 is TGCAGCGTAGGGGGATACGAGCAGTACTTC.

This clone was detected only once. This chain uses TRBV29-1 with TRBJ2-1, with D possibly matching TRBD2 (5 bases). The CDR3 sequence is 11 residues long. Germline loops: CDR1 SQVTM, CDR2 ANQGSEA. V lost 3 bases and J lost 7, with 7 bases in between. DNA of the CDR3: TGCAGCGTTGATCGAGGGAATGAGCAGTTCTTC. It specifies CSVDRGNEQFF.

The rearrangement links TRBV3-1 (or the pseudogene TRBV3-2) to TRBJ2-2; possibly TRBD1 for D (6 bases). This CDR3 spans 15 amino acids. CDR1 is LGHDT, CDR2 YNNKEL, per germline (reference sequence). V was clipped by 5 bases and J by 2 bases, with 12 bases between them. The CDR3 loop is CASSAWDTNTGELFF. The CDR3 nucleotides are TGTGCCAGCAGCGCCTGGGACACCAACACCGGGGAGCTGTTTTTT.

This chain joins TRBV5-8 and TRBJ2-7, with 8 bases matching TRBD1. The CDR3 is made up of 14 amino acids. The ends lost 7 bases at V and 12 bases at J; junction bases unmatched: 18. The V gene's germline CDR1 is SGHTS and CDR2 YDEGEE. DNA for the CDR3: TGTGCCAGCTCTACTGGACAGGGTAGCTCGAGGCGGTACTTC. Translated: CASSTGQGSSRRYF.

This chain links TRBV10-3 with TRBJ1-6, with D possibly matching TRBD1 (6 bases). The CDR3 extends over 16 amino acids. Germline-derived CDR1 and CDR2 are ENHRY and SYGVKD. Trimming shortened V by 6 bases and J by 0 bases, and 12 bases separated the two germline ends. The CDR3 coding sequence is TGTGCCATCAGCCTACAGGGAAGCTCCTATAATTCACCCCTCCACTTT. This gives the protein CAISLQGSSYNSPLHF.

This rearrangement joins TRBV6-5 to TRBJ2-1; D is unresolved. The CDR3 is 13 residues long. The V and J ends lost 8 bases and 5 bases respectively, with 13 bases between them. CDR1 and CDR2 (germline): MNHEY, SVGAGI. In nucleotides, the CDR3 is TGTGCCAGCTTCGACGGGTTGAACAATGAGCAGTTCTTC. Translated: CASFDGLNNEQFF.

This clone was detected once. For the CDR3, the DNA is TGTGCCAGCAGTCCCAGCGGGAGTACAGATACGCAGTATTTT. Translating it yields CASSPSGSTDTQYF. The rearrangement links TRBV27 to TRBJ2-3; TRBD2 matches 8 bases. Germline lookup yields CDR1 MNHEY and CDR2 SMNVEV (reference sequence). V shed 5 bases and J 3 bases; nucleotides not matched to a gene: 4. This CDR3 is 14 amino acids long.

V gene TRBV6-5 combines with J gene TRBJ2-7, with TRBD1 matching 8 bases. CDR1 and CDR2 (germline): MNHEY, SVGAGI. Losses at the gene ends were 8 bases for V and 2 bases for J; bases not matched to a gene: 11. The CDR3 extends over 15 amino acids. The CDR3 nucleotides are TGTGCCAGCTTACGTACAGGGGGGCACCCCTACGAGCAGTACTTC. Amino acid sequence: CASLRTGGHPYEQYF.

The V gene is TRBV19, the J gene TRBJ2-7; 8 nucleotides line up with TRBD1. V lost 2 bases, J lost 4 bases, and 7 bases stayed unmatched. This CDR3 has 15 amino acids. In germline, CDR1 is LNHDA, CDR2 SQIVND (reference sequence). This chain's CDR3 is CASSISGQGFYEQYF. In DNA, the CDR3 is TGTGCCAGTAGTATATCTGGACAGGGATTTTACGAGCAGTACTTC.